These 13 T cell receptor beta chains share one sample of origin, sequenced in a study of blood T cell repertoires in COVID-19. TCRdb's copy holds only in-frame clones and misses some; the assay was immunoSEQ multiplex PCR. The top ten clones hold around 4% of a sample with fewer than 250,000 clones, just under 85% of them seen once. Sequences were obtained from peripheral blood. The receptors originated from a man aged 45-65 years with acute or convalescent COVID-19.

This clone has only one observation. This chain uses TRBV18 with TRBJ1-1; 7 bases fit TRBD1. With V trimmed by 5 bases and J by 0 bases, 6 bases remained unmatched. From germline, CDR1 is KGHSH and CDR2 LQKENI. The CDR3 length is 15 residues. This CDR3 reads CASSALTGMNTEAFF. The CDR3 DNA is TGTGCCAGCTCAGCTCTGACAGGGATGAACACTGAAGCTTTCTTT.

The genes are TRBV2 and TRBJ2-7; D uncertain. The CDR3 sequence is 10 residues long. Germline assignment: CDR1 SNHLY and CDR2 FYNNEI. V shed 5 bases and J shed 6 bases, with 5 bases lying between them. CDR3 sequence reads: CASSRGEQYF. The CDR3 nucleotides are TGTGCCAGCAGTCGCGGCGAGCAGTACTTC. Using reference TRBV2 and TRBJ2-7 for the parts outside the CDR3, the full variable domain is EPEVTQTPSHQVTQMGQEVILRCVPISNHLYFYWYRQILGQKVEFLVSFYNNEISEKSEIFDDQFSVERPDGSNFTLKIRSTKLEDSAMYFCASSRGEQYFGPGTRLTVT.

Only one count was recorded for this clone. The chain uses TRBV10-2 and TRBJ2-7; the D gene is possibly TRBD1 (5 bases). The CDR3 spans 14 residues. The V end lost 6 bases, the J end lost 7 bases, and 19 bases lay between the germline ends. CDR1 and CDR2 (germline): WSHSY, SAAADI. The chain's CDR3 is CASRDNMRYAEQYF. CDR3 DNA sequence: TGCGCCAGCAGGGACAATATGCGGTACGCGGAGCAGTACTTC.

This clone turned up a few times. This chain uses TRBV2 with TRBJ2-5; TRBD2 agrees at 7 bases. The V gene end was trimmed by 6 bases and the J gene end by 1 base; junction bases not matched to a gene: 5. This CDR3 spans 14 amino acids. CDR1 is SNHLY and CDR2 is FYNNEI in the germline V gene. CDR3 residues: CASRLLAFQETQYF. CDR3 DNA sequence: TGTGCCAGCAGGTTACTAGCGTTCCAAGAGACCCAGTACTTC. The entire variable domain, with the rest obtained from reference TRBV2 and TRBJ2-5, is as follows: EPEVTQTPSHQVTQMGQEVILRCVPISNHLYFYWYRQILGQKVEFLVSFYNNEISEKSEIFDDQFSVERPDGSNFTLKIRSTKLEDSAMYFCASRLLAFQETQYFGPGTRLLVL.

The chain combines TRBV28 with TRBJ2-1; 7 bases map to TRBD1. The CDR3 sequence is 19 residues long. Germline CDR1 is MDHEN and CDR2 is SYDVKM. With 5 bases clipped from V and 0 bases from J, the junction kept 16 bases outside the gene matches. CDR3 nucleotide sequence: TGTGCCAGCAGTCCCCGACAGGGTCGGGGCCTTTACTCCTACAATGAGCAGTTCTTC. Encoded protein: CASSPRQGRGLYSYNEQFF.

The rearrangement uses TRBV9 and TRBJ2-2; D is ambiguous. V shed 4 bases and J shed 6 bases, with 7 bases lying between them. The CDR3 consists of 12 residues. Germline V gene sequence: CDR1 SGDLS, CDR2 YYNGEE. The CDR3 region is CASSPHAGELFF. The CDR3 region has the DNA TGTGCCAGCAGCCCCCATGCCGGGGAGCTGTTTTTT.

This clone was counted a few times. CDR3 residues: CASSVEPLAGAYEQFF. Here the CDR3 DNA reads TGTGCCAGCAGCGTAGAACCGCTAGCGGGGGCATATGAGCAGTTCTTC. This chain links TRBV9 with TRBJ2-1; the match to TRBD2 covers 10 bases. The junction had 8 bases not matched to a gene; V was cut back by 0 bases and J by 8 bases. The CDR3 is made up of 16 amino acids. Germline values: CDR1 SGDLS, CDR2 YYNGEE.

This sequence joins TRBV6-5 and TRBJ2-7; 8 bases align to TRBD1. Germline lookup yields CDR1 MNHEY and CDR2 SVGAGI. V shed 5 bases and J 3 bases; nucleotides not matched to a gene: 9. This CDR3 contains 15 residues. This CDR3 is CASSRDRQGIYEQYF. CDR3 bases: TGTGCCAGCAGTCGCGACCGACAGGGGATCTACGAGCAGTACTTC.

The rearrangement links TRBV4-2 to TRBJ2-3; 7 positions match TRBD2. CDR1 is LGHNA and CDR2 is YNFKEQ in the germline V gene. After removal of 4 bases from V and 0 bases from J, the junction contained 4 bases not matched to a gene. CDR3 length equals 15 residues. The CDR3 DNA reads as TGTGCCAGCAGCCCGAGCGGGAAGAGCACAGATACGCAGTATTTT. This gives the protein CASSPSGKSTDTQYF.

V is TRBV2 and J is TRBJ2-4; a weak D match, TRBD2 (5 bases). CDR1 is SNHLY and CDR2 is FYNNEI in the germline V gene. V gave up 7 bases and J gave up 12 bases, with 16 bases separating them. This CDR3 is 12 amino acids long. CDR3 nucleotide sequence: TGTGCCAGCACGAGGTACGAGAGGGCTCAGTACTTC. Translation: CASTRYERAQYF.

This rearrangement joins TRBV7-9 to TRBJ1-1, with 7 bases that match TRBD1. The CDR3 runs to 13 residues. After removal of 6 bases from V and 4 bases from J, the junction contained 5 bases not matched to a gene. Germline V gene lookup returns CDR1 SEHNR and CDR2 FQNEAQ (reference sequence). The CDR3 DNA reads TGTGCCAGCAGAGGGGCAGGGGGCACTGAAGCTTTCTTT. Its protein is CASRGAGGTEAFF.

There are a few counts of this clone. CDR3 protein: CASSVQGGVATQYF. CDR3 DNA: TGTGCCAGCAGTGTACAGGGGGGGGTAGCGACCCAGTACTTC. The V and J genes are TRBV28 and TRBJ2-5, with a weak D call TRBD1 (8 bases). The CDR3 totals 14 residues. Germline V gene sequence: CDR1 MDHEN, CDR2 SYDVKM. Trimming removed 5 bases from V and 7 bases from J, with 17 bases in between.

The chain couples TRBV5-1 to TRBJ2-5; TRBD2 aligns across 12 bases. Trimming took 0 bases from V and 5 from J; bases not matched to a gene: 8. Germline V gives CDR1 SGHRS, CDR2 YFSETQ. The CDR3 covers 17 residues. The CDR3 nucleotides read TGCGCCAGCAGCTTGGCCACCCTAGCGGGGGGGCAGGAGACCCAGTACTTC. Translating gives CASSLATLAGGQETQYF.